Listed below are T cell receptor beta chains from one sample, sequenced in a study of T cell changes during pregnancy in multiple sclerosis. Produced via immunoSEQ multiplex PCR; TCRdb's table is partial and in-frame only. The sample holds under 65,000 clones, more than 90% seen once. Material: peripheral blood, obtained in the first trimester of pregnancy. The receptors were sampled from a female donor in good health, enrolled as a control in a pregnancy study. Each CDR3 is given with its conserved first and last residue. D genes are given only for firm matches. Not all rows give a size; the values are once, few, many and, for expanded clones, a class.

TGTGCCAGCAGCTGGAAATCCGGGACATCTAACTATGGCTACACCTTC,CASSWKSGTSNYGYTF,TRBJ1-2,-,-,16,TRBV5-8
TGTGCCAGCAGTTTAAGGGACTACTCTATGGATGAGCAGTTCTTC,CASSLRDYSMDEQFF,TRBJ2-1,TRBD2,-,15,TRBV2
TGCAGCGTTGGAAGGGGGCGAAACACCGGGGAGCTGTTTTTT,CSVGRGRNTGELFF,TRBJ2-2,TRBD1,once,14,TRBV29-1
TGTGCCAGCACCGGCCCGGGACAGGGGGCGAACACTGAAGCTTTCTTT,CASTGPGQGANTEAFF,TRBJ1-1,TRBD1,-,16,TRBV7-2
TGCGCCAGCAGCCAAGGAATAGCCCTACCCCCTAGAGCAGATACGCAGTATTTT,CASSQGIALPPRADTQYF,TRBJ2-3,-,-,18,TRBV4-1
TGTGCCAGCTCACCACCGGGACTAGCGGGGGGCCCGAATGAGCAGTTCTTC,CASSPPGLAGGPNEQFF,TRBJ2-1,TRBD2,-,17,TRBV18
TGTGCCAGCAGCTTGAGACAGGCAATAGGCTACACCTTC,CASSLRQAIGYTF,TRBJ1-2,-,-,13,TRBV5-8
TGTGCCAGCAGCTCCAGCGGGAGGTTCTACAATGAGCAGTTCTTC,CASSSSGRFYNEQFF,TRBJ2-1,TRBD2,-,15,TRBV7-9
TGCGCCAGCAGCAACGGACTAGCGGGGGCCGCAGAGCAGTTCTTC,CASSNGLAGAAEQFF,TRBJ2-1,TRBD2,-,15,TRBV5-1
TGTGCCAGCTCACCAGGCCAGGCAAACACCGGGGAGCTGTTTTTT,CASSPGQANTGELFF,TRBJ2-2,-,-,15,TRBV18
TGCGCCAGCAGCTTGGGGTGGCTAGCGGGAGGGCCTAACGAGCAGTACTTC,CASSLGWLAGGPNEQYF,TRBJ2-7,TRBD2,-,17,TRBV5-1
TGTGCCAGCGATACAGGGATAAATGAAAAACTGTTTTTT,CASDTGINEKLFF,TRBJ1-4,-,-,13,TRBV28
TGTGCCAGCAGCCGGGGAGGGACGGGGAGTGAAAAACTGTTTTTT,CASSRGGTGSEKLFF,TRBJ1-4,-,-,15,TRBV7-2
TGCGCCAGCAGCCAACGGACAAGGAAGGACAATGAGCAGTTCTTC,CASSQRTRKDNEQFF,TRBJ2-1,-,-,15,TRBV5-1
TGTGCCAGCAGTCAGGGACTAGCAGGCTACGAGCAGTACTTC,CASSQGLAGYEQYF,TRBJ2-7,TRBD2,once,14,TRBV6-5
TGCGCCAGCAGCCGGGACAGGACAGAGCAGTACTTC,CASSRDRTEQYF,TRBJ2-7,TRBD1,-,12,TRBV5-1
TGCAGCGTTGCCGATGGCCTTCTCGGCAATCAGCCCCAGCATTTT,CSVADGLLGNQPQHF,TRBJ1-5,-,few,15,TRBV29-1
TGTGCCAGCTCACCCTCCCGAGGGATCCACACTGAAGCTTTCTTT,CASSPSRGIHTEAFF,TRBJ1-1,-,-,15,TRBV18
TGCAGCGTTTCCCCCTCCTCCCCGGGAGGTGAAAAACTGTTTTTT,CSVSPSSPGGEKLFF,TRBJ1-4,-,-,15,TRBV29-1
TGTGCCAGCAGTTCGACTAGCGGGAGCTCCTACAATGAGCAGTTCTTC,CASSSTSGSSYNEQFF,TRBJ2-1,TRBD2,-,16,TRBV6-6
TGTGCCAGCAGCTTACAAGCGGGGTTCACAGATACGCAGTATTTT,CASSLQAGFTDTQYF,TRBJ2-3,TRBD2,-,15,TRBV7-3
TGCGCCAGCAGCTATGACAGGGCGGGCTACACCTTC,CASSYDRAGYTF,TRBJ1-2,TRBD1,-,12,TRBV5-1
TGTGCCAGCAGCTTACCCCCAAAGTTTGGGGGCGAGAACACTGAAGCTTTCTTT,CASSLPPKFGGENTEAFF,TRBJ1-1,-,-,18,TRBV7-2
TGTGCCAGCAGCTCGGGACAGGCCGACTCCTATAATTCACCCCTCCACTTT,CASSSGQADSYNSPLHF,TRBJ1-6,TRBD1,-,17,TRBV7-9